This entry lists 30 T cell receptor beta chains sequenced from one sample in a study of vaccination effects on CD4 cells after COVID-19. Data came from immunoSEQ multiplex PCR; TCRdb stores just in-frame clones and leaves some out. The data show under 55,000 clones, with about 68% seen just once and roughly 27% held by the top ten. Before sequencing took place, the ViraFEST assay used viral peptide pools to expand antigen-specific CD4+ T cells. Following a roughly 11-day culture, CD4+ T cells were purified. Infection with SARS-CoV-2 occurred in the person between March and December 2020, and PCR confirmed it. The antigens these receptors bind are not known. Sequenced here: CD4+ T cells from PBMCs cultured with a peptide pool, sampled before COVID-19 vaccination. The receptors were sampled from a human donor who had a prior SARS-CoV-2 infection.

The CDR3: CASSRDRETYEQYF. The DNA for the CDR3 is TGTGCCAGCAGCCGGGACAGGGAAACCTACGAGCAGTACTTC. V and J are TRBV5-4 and TRBJ2-7; 9 bases fit TRBD1. Germline CDR1 is SGHNT and CDR2 is YYREEE (reference sequence). With 4 bases clipped from V and 2 bases from J, the junction kept 4 bases outside the gene matches. The CDR3 length is 14 residues.

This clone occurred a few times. For the CDR3, the DNA is TGCGCCAGCAGCGGACTAGCGGGGGTGGATGAGCAGTTCTTC. This codes for CASSGLAGVDEQFF. The chain combines TRBV5-1 with TRBJ2-1; 13 bases map to TRBD2. V was clipped by 4 bases and J by 8 bases; unmatched bases: 3. This CDR3 has 14 amino acids. Per the germline V gene, CDR1 is SGHRS and CDR2 is YFSETQ.

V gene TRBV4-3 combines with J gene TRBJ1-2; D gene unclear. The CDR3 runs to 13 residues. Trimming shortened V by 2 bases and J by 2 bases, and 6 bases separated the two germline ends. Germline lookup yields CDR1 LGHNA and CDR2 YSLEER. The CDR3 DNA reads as TGCGCCAGCAGCCAAAGTCAGAACTATGGCTACACCTTC. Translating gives CASSQSQNYGYTF.

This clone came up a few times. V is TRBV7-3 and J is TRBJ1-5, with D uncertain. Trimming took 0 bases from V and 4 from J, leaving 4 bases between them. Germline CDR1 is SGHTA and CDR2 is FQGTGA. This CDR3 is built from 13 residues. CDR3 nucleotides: TGTGCCAGCAGCTTAACCAGAAATCAGCCCCAGCATTTT. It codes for CASSLTRNQPQHF.

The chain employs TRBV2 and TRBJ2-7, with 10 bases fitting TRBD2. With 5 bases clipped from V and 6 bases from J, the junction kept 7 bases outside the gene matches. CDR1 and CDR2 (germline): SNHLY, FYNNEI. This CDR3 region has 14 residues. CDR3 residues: CASSLQRGGVEQYF. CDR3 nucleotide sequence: TGTGCCAGCAGTCTGCAGCGGGGGGGTGTCGAGCAGTACTTC. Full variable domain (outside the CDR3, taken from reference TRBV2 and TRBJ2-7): EPEVTQTPSHQVTQMGQEVILRCVPISNHLYFYWYRQILGQKVEFLVSFYNNEISEKSEIFDDQFSVERPDGSNFTLKIRSTKLEDSAMYFCASSLQRGGVEQYFGPGTRLTVT.

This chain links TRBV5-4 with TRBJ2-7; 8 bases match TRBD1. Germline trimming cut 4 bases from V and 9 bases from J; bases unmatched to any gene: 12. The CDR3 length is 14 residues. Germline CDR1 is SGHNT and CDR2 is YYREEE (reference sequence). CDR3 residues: CASSPDRARLGQYF. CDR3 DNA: TGTGCCAGCAGCCCGGACAGGGCCAGACTCGGGCAGTACTTC.

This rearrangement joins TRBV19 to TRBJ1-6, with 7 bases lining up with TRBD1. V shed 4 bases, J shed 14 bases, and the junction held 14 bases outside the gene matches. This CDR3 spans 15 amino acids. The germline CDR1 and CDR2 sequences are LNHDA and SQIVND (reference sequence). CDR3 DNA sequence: TGTGCCAGTAGTACCAACCTAGGACAGGCCGACACCCTCCACTTT. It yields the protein CASSTNLGQADTLHF.

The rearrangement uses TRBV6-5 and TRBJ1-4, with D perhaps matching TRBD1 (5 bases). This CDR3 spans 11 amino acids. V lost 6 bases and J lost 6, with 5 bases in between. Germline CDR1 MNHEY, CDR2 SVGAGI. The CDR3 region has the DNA TGTGCCAGCAGGGGGGATGAAAAACTGTTTTTT. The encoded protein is CASRGDEKLFF.

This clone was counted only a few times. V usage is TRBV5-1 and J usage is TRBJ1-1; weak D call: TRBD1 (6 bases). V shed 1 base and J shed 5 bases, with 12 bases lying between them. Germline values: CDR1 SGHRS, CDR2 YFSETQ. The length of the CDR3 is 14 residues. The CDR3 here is CASSLNRDLTEAFF. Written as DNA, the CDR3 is TGCGCCAGCAGCTTGAACAGGGATTTGACTGAAGCTTTCTTT.

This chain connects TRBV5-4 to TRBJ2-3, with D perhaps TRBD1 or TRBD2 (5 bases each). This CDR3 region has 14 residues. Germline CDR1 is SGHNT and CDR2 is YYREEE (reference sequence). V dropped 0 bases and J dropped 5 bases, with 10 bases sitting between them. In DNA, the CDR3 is TGTGCCAGCAGCTTGGTGGGGGATCGAGATACGCAGTATTTT. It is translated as CASSLVGDRDTQYF.

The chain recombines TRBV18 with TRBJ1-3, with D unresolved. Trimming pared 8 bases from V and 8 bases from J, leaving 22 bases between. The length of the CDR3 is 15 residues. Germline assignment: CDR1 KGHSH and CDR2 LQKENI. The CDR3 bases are TGTGCCAGCCAGCTCACCCAAAGCGCGTTGGACACCATATATTTT. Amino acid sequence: CASQLTQSALDTIYF.

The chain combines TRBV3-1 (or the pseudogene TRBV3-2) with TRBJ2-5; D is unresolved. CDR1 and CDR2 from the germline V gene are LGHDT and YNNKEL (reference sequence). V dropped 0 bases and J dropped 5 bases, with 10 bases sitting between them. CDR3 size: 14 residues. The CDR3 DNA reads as TGTGCCAGCAGCCAAGATGTTATCAGGGAGACCCAGTACTTC. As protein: CASSQDVIRETQYF.

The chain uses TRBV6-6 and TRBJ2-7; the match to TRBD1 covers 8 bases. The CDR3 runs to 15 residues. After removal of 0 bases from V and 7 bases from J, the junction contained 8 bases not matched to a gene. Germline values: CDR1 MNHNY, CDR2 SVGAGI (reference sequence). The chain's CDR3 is CASSYSSQGAGEQYF. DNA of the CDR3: TGTGCCAGCAGTTACTCGTCTCAGGGGGCGGGTGAGCAGTACTTC.

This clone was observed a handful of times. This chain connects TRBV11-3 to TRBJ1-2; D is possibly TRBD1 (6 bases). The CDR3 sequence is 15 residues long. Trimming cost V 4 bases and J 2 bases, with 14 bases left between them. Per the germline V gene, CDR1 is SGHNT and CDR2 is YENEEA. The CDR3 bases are TGTGCCAGCAGCTGGGGGGGCAGGGAGAACTATGGCTACACCTTC. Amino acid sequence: CASSWGGRENYGYTF.

The CDR3 here is CASSSVAGHSNQPQHF. DNA of the CDR3: TGTGCCAGTAGTAGCGTCGCAGGTCATAGCAATCAGCCCCAGCATTTT. V and J are TRBV19 and TRBJ1-5; D is unresolved. The CDR3 is 16 residues long. The V gene lost 4 bases and the J gene lost 0 bases, with 13 bases spanning the gap. The germline V gene has CDR1 LNHDA and CDR2 SQIVND (reference sequence).

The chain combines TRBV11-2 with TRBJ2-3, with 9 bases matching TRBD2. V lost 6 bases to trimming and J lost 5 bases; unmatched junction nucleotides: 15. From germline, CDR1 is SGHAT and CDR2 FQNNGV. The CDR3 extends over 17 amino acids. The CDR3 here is CASRPRWASGVVDTQYF. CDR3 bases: TGTGCCAGCAGACCCCGGTGGGCTAGCGGGGTGGTAGATACGCAGTATTTT.

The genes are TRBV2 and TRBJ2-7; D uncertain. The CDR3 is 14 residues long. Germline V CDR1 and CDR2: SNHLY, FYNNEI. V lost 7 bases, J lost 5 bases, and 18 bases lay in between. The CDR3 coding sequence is TGTGCCAGCACCCTAAGAGGTAGTAATGACGAGCAGTACTTC. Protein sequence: CASTLRGSNDEQYF. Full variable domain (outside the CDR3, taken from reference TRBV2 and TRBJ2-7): EPEVTQTPSHQVTQMGQEVILRCVPISNHLYFYWYRQILGQKVEFLVSFYNNEISEKSEIFDDQFSVERPDGSNFTLKIRSTKLEDSAMYFCASTLRGSNDEQYFGPGTRLTVT.

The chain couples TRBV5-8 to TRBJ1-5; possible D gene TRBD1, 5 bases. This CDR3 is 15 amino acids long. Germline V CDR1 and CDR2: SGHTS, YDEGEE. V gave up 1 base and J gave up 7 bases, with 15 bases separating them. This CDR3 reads CASSLWGREWQPQHF. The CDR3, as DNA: TGTGCCAGCAGCTTGTGGGGCAGGGAGTGGCAGCCCCAGCATTTT.

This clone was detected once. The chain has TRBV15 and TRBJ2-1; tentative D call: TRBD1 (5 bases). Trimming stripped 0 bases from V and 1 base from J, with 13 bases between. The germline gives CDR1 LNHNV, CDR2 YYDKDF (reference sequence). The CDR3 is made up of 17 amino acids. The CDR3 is CATSRESAGWSYNEQFF. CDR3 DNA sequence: TGTGCCACCAGCAGAGAATCAGCAGGGTGGTCCTACAATGAGCAGTTCTTC.

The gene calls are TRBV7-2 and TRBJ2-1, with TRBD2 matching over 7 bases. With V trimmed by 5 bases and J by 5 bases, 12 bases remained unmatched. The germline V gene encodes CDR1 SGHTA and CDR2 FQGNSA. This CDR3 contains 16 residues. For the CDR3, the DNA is TGTGCCAGCAGCGCATACTGGGAGGGCCTTAACAATGAGCAGTTCTTC. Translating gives CASSAYWEGLNNEQFF.

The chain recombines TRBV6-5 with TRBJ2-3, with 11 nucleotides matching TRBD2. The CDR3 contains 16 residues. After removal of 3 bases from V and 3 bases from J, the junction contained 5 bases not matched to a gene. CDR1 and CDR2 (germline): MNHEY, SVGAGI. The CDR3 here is CASSYTGLAATDTQYF. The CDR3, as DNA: TGTGCCAGCAGTTATACGGGACTAGCGGCGACAGATACGCAGTATTTT.

CDR3 region: CASSPWDRGEQYF. CDR3 sequence (DNA): TGTGCCAGCTCACCGTGGGACAGGGGCGAGCAGTACTTC. This chain joins TRBV18 and TRBJ2-7, with 10 bases matching TRBD1. The CDR3 length is 13 residues. V lost 3 bases to trimming and J lost 6 bases; unmatched junction nucleotides: 2. Per germline, CDR1 KGHSH and CDR2 LQKENI.

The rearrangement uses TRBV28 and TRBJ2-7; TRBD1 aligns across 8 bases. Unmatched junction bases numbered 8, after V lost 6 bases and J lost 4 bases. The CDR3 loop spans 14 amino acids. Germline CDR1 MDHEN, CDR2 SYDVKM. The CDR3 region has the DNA TGTGCCAGCAGACCGGGGCAGGGGGCGTACGAGCAGTACTTC. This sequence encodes CASRPGQGAYEQYF.

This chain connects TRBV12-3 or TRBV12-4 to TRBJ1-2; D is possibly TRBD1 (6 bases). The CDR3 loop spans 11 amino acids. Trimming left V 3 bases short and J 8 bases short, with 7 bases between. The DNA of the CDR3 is TGTGCCAGCAGTTTGGGGGGCGGCTACACCTTC. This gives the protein CASSLGGGYTF.

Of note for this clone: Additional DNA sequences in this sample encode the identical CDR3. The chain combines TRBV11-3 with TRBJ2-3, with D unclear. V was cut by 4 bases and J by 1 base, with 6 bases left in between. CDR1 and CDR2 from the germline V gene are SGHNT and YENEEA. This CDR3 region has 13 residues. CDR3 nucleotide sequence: TGTGCCAGCAGCTCACTTCGCACAGATACGCAGTATTTT. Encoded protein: CASSSLRTDTQYF.

CDR3 amino acids: CASSYSGSAYEQYF. In DNA form, the CDR3 reads TGTGCCAGCAGCTATAGCGGGTCTGCCTACGAGCAGTACTTC. The chain employs TRBV11-3 and TRBJ2-7; 7 bases line up with TRBD2. J was trimmed by 2 bases and V by 4 bases; bases with no gene match: 5. Germline CDR1 is SGHNT and CDR2 is YENEEA. CDR3 length equals 14 residues.

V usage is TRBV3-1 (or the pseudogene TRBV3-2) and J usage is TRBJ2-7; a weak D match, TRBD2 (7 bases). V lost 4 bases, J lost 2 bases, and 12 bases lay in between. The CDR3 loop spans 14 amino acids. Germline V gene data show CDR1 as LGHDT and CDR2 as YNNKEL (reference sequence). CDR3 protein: CASSPSGGPYEQYF. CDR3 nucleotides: TGTGCCAGCAGCCCATCCGGGGGGCCCTACGAGCAGTACTTC.

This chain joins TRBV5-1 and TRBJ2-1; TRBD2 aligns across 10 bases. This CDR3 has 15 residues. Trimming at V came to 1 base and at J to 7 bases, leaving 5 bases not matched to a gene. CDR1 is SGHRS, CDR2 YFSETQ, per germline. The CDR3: CASSLSPSGGNEQFF. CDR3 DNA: TGCGCCAGCAGCTTGTCCCCTAGCGGGGGAAATGAGCAGTTCTTC.

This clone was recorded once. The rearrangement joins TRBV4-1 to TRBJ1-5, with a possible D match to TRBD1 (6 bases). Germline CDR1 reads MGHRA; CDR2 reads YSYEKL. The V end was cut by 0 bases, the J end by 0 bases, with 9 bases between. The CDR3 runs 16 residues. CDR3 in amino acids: CASSQEGAYSNQPQHF. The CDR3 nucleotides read TGCGCCAGCAGCCAAGAGGGGGCATATAGCAATCAGCCCCAGCATTTT.

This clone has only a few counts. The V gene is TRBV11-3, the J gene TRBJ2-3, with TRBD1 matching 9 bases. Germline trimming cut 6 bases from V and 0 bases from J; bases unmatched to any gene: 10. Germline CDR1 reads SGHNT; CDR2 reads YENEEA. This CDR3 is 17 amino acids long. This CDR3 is CASSRGTGSPSTDTQYF. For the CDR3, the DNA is TGTGCCAGCAGTAGAGGGACAGGGTCCCCTAGCACAGATACGCAGTATTTT.